These 4 T cell receptor beta chains came from one sample sequenced in a study of early T cells in non-severe SARS-CoV-2 infection. TCRdb ran MiXCR on the 5' RACE reads and lists one entry per CDR3 protein. This table has tens of thousands of distinct CDR3 sequences, under 8.5% appearing once. Material: whole blood. These receptors came from an adult who was a healthcare worker with PCR-confirmed SARS-CoV-2 infection or an uninfected control (not recorded which).

CDR3 sequence: CASAGDRGSYEQYF. The CDR3 DNA is TGTGCCAGCGCGGGGGACAGGGGTTCCTACGAGCAGTACTTC. This chain uses TRBV7-9 with TRBJ2-7, with 10 bases that match TRBD1. This CDR3 region has 14 residues. Germline values: CDR1 SEHNR, CDR2 FQNEAQ (reference sequence). Unmatched junction bases numbered 5, after V lost 8 bases and J lost 1 base.

This clonotype was detected a few times. The V gene is TRBV6-5, the J gene TRBJ2-5; 8 bases agree with TRBD2. V was clipped by 6 bases and J by 1 base; unmatched bases: 10. Germline values: CDR1 MNHEY, CDR2 SVGAGI. The CDR3 totals 16 residues. DNA of the CDR3: TGTGCCAGCAGGACCGTCCTAGCGGGCCCCCAAGAGACCCAGTACTTC. Protein: CASRTVLAGPQETQYF.

The gene calls are TRBV25-1 and TRBJ1-3; tentatively, D is TRBD1 (5 bases). With 5 bases removed from V and 2 bases from J, the gap between germline ends came to 19 bases. The CDR3 is 17 residues long. The germline V gene encodes CDR1 MGHDK and CDR2 SYGVNS. The CDR3 loop reads CASSWDRGSNTGNTIYF. The CDR3 DNA reads as TGTGCCAGCAGTTGGGACCGGGGGAGTAACACTGGAAACACCATATATTTT.

This clonotype has at least ten counts. The rearrangement joins TRBV7-2 to TRBJ2-7; D not resolved. There are 13 residues in the CDR3. Germline-derived CDR1 and CDR2 are SGHTA and FQGNSA. V dropped 5 bases and J dropped 2 bases, with 10 bases sitting between them. The CDR3 here is CASSPRPAYEQYF. As DNA, the CDR3 is TGTGCCAGCAGCCCTCGCCCCGCCTACGAGCAGTACTTC. The variable domain in full, with the rest retrieved from reference TRBV7-2 and TRBJ2-7, is GAGVSQSPSNKVTEKGKDVELRCDPISGHTALYWYRQSLGQGLEFLIYFQGNSAPDKSGLPSDRFSAERTGGSVSTLTIQRTQQEDSAVYLCASSPRPAYEQYFGPGTRLTVT.